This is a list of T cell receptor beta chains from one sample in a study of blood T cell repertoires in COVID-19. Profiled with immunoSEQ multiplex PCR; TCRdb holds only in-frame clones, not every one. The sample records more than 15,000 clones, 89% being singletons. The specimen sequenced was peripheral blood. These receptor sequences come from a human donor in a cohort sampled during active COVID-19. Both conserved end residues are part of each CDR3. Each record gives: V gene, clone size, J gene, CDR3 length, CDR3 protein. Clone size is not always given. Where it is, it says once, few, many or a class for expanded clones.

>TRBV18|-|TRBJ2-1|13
CASSPLLLNEQFF
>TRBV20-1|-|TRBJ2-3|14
CSASPFSSTDTQYF
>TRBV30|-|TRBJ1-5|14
CAWSVQQQLRPQHF
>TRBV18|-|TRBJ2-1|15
CASSPGDRVYNEQFF
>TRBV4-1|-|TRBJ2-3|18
CASSLLEASGRIADTQYF
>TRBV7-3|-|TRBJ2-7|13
CASSSSPGYEQYF
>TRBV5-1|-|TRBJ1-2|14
CASSFGGQGHGYTF
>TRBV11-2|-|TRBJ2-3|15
CASSLDPGSTDTQYF
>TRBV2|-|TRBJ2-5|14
CASSEARDQETQYF
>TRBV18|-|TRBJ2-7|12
CASSSSGNEQYF
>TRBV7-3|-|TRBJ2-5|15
CASSATSATKETQYF
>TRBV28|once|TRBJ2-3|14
CASSRGQHTDTQYF
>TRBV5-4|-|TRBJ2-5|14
CASSLGGGQETQYF
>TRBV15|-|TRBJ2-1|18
CATSTKPIPRTGDNEQFF
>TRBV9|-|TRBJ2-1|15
CASSVAGHSYNEQFF
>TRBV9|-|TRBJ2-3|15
CASSVDQGSTDTQYF
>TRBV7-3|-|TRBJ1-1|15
CASSPPGQGASEAFF
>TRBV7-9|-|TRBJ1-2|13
CASSLAGGYGYTF
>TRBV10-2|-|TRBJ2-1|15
CASSELAGAYNEQFF
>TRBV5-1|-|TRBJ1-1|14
CASSLRGWDTEAFF
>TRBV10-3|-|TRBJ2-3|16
CAISEKAGGPSDTQYF
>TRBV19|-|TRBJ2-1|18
CASSPPGTSEPSYNEQFF
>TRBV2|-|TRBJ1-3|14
CASSQGRSGNTIYF
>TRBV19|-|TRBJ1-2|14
CASSRNRGSYGYTF
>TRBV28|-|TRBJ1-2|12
CASSLGQYGYTF
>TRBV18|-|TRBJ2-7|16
CASSPLETSGGPEQYF
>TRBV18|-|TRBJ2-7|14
CASSSPGQPYEQYF
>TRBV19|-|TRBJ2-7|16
CASSKSSAGVSYEQYF
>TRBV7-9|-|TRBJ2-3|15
CASSGERGPSDTQYF
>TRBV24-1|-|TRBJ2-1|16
CATSDRQGARYNEQFF
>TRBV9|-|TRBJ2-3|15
CASSVVAGRTDTQYF
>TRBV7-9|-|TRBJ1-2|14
CASSNRGAPRGYTF
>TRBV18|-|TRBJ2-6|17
CASSPGTPSSGANVLTF
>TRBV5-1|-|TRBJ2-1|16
CASSLGVAGGYNEQFF
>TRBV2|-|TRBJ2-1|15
CASSERGNSYNEQFF
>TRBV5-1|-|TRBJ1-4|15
CASSSRGQGNEKLFF
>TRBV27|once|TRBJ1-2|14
CASRSTGGTYGYTF
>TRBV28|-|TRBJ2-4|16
CASSLLGQGARDIQYF
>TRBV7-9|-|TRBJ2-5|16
CASSSPGTSGQETQYF
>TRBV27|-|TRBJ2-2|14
CASSGQGANRELFF
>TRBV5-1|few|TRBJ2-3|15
CASSSLTSSTDTQYF
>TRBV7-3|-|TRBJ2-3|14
CASSQGGLGDTQYF
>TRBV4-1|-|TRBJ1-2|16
CASSQDHNRVNYGYTF
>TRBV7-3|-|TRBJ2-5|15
CASSPRPSGEETQYF
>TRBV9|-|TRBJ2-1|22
CASSRREGLRLAGANAYNEQFF